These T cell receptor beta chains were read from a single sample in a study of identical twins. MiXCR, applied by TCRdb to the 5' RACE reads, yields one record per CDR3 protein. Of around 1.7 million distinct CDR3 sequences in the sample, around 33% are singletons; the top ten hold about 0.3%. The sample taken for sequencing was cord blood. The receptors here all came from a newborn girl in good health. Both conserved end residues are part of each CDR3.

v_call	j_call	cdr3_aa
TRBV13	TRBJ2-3	CASSCPTDTQYF
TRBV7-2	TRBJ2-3	CASSLGPFNTDTQYF
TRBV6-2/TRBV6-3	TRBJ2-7	CASSYMPGVREQYF
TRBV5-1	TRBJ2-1	CASSPKAAGYNEQFF
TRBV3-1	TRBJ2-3	CASSLLSGGPPDTQYF
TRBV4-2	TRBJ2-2	CASSQEPLLAPTGELFF
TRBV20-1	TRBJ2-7	CSAEDGTSYEQYF
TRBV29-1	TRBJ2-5	CSVELLAGETQYF
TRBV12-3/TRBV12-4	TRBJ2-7	CASTSYLWDRGTEPSYEQYF
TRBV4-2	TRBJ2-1	CASSQDSARESMNEQFF
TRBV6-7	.	CASSYGGPQNNEQYF
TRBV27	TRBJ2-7	CASGYRNYRGYEQYF
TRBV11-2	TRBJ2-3	CASSLSDGTDTQYF
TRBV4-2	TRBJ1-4	CASSLDRGEEKLFF
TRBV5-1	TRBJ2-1	CASSRTGGGNEQFF
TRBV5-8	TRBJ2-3	CASRGLVYDTQYF
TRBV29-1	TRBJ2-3	CSVGGLSLDTQYF
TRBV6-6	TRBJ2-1	CASWKSAGVMNEQFF
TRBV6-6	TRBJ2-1	CASSYGLWTGQNEQFF
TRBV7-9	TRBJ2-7	CASSLDGAYNEQYF
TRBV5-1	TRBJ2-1	CASSLRGGGPNEQFF
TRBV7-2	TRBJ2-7	CASSLGPGYEQYF
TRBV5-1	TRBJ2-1	CASSPRTSSNGQFF
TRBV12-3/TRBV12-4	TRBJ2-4	CASSLRGVNIQYF
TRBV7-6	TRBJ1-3	CASSPSRGVRRNTIYF
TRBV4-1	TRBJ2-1	CASSQPTSGRANNEQFF
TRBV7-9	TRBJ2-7	CASSLVPAGASYEQYF
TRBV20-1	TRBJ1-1	CSAGYAEAFF
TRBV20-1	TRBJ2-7	CSAPYRRGAYEQYF
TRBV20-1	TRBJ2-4	CSARDRRDLAKNIQYF
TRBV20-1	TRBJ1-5	CSGTEGARDQPQHF
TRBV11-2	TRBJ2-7	CASSPPSIRGEQYF
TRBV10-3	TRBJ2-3	CAISRGGQGTDTQYF
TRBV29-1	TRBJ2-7	CSVGPGLSYEQYF
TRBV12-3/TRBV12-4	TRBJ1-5	CASSIFRGGQPQHF
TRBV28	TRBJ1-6	CASSFRDYNSPLHF
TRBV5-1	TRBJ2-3	CASSHGLAGGSDTQYF
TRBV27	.	CASRRTNSYNEQYF
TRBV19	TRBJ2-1	CASSTPPGQGFYEQFF